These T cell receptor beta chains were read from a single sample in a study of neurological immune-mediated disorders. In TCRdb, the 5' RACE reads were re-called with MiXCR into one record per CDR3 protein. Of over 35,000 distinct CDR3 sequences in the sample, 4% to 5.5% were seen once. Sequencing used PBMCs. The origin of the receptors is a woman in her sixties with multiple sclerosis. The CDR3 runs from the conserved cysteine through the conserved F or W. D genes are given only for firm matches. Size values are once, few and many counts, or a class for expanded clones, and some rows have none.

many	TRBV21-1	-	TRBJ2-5	CASSKGPCGRDQETQYF	TGTGCCAGCAGCAAAGGGCCTTGCGGGAGGGATCAAGAGACCCAGTACTTC
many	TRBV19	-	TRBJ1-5	CATSWGERGNQPQHF	TGTGCCACCTCATGGGGGGAACGCGGCAATCAGCCCCAGCATTTT
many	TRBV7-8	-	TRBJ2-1	CASSLVIGNNEQFF	TGTGCCAGCAGCTTAGTTATAGGGAACAATGAGCAGTTCTTC
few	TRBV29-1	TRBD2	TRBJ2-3	CSGAPGGGTDTQYF	TGCAGCGGGGCGCCGGGGGGGGGCACAGATACGCAGTATTTT
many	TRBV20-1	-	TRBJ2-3	CSATRDSGDTQYF	TGCAGTGCGACAAGGGATAGCGGAGATACGCAGTATTTT
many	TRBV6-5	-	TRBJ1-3	CASSSPGSAGNTIYF	TGTGCCAGCAGTTCCCCAGGGTCGGCTGGAAACACCATATATTTT
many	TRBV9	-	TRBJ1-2	CASSPQGRGYGYTF	TGTGCCAGCAGCCCCCAGGGGAGGGGCTATGGCTACACCTTC
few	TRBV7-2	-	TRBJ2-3	CASSWTFTDTQYF	TGTGCCAGCAGCTGGACCTTCACAGATACGCAGTATTTT
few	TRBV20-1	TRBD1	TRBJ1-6	CSARDNLRDRGTGNSPLHF	TGCAGTGCTAGAGATAACCTCCGGGACAGGGGAACTGGTAATTCACCCCTCCACTTT
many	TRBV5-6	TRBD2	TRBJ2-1	CASSPSGAGGLNPYNEQFF	TGTGCCAGCAGCCCCAGTGGGGCGGGGGGCCTCAATCCCTACAATGAGCAGTTCTTC
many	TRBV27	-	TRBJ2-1	CPRKLEGGEQFF	TGCCCCCGAAAGTTGGAGGGCGGTGAGCAGTTCTTC
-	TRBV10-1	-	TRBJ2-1	CASSDPANADYNEQFF	TGCGCCAGCAGTGACCCGGCCAACGCCGATTACAATGAGCAGTTCTTC
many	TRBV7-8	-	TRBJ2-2	CASSPNTNTGELFF	TGTGCCAGCAGCCCTAACACGAACACCGGGGAGCTGTTTTTT